The sample holds many counts of the clone carrying this T cell receptor (beta chain). Its antigen remains unidentified. These data are taken from a study of T cells after posttransplantation cyclophosphamide. Points from the study as a whole: Recipient CMV seropositivity and CMV reactivation strongly tracked TRB clonality. Later post-transplant blood repertoires were often dominated by donor CD8+ memory clones.

Measured with immunoSEQ multiplex PCR; TCRdb has only the in-frame clones, and not every one. The sample presents 20,000 to 30,000 clones, none singletons. The related graft donor's blood sample was taken on the day of bone marrow donation. Per the germline V gene, CDR1 is MGHRA and CDR2 is YSYEKL. The CDR3 has 17 amino acids. After removal of 4 bases from V and 0 bases from J, the junction contained 7 bases not matched to a gene. Sequenced input: PBMCs. The chain recombines TRBV4-1 with TRBJ2-1, with TRBD2 matching over 9 bases. The receptor comes from a woman in her forties or fifties in good health, CMV-negative, and a related stem cell transplant donor. CDR3 in DNA: TGCGCCAGCAGCCCCCGGGTTAGCGGGAGCTCCTACAATGAGCAGTTCTTC. Translation: CASSPRVSGSSYNEQFF.